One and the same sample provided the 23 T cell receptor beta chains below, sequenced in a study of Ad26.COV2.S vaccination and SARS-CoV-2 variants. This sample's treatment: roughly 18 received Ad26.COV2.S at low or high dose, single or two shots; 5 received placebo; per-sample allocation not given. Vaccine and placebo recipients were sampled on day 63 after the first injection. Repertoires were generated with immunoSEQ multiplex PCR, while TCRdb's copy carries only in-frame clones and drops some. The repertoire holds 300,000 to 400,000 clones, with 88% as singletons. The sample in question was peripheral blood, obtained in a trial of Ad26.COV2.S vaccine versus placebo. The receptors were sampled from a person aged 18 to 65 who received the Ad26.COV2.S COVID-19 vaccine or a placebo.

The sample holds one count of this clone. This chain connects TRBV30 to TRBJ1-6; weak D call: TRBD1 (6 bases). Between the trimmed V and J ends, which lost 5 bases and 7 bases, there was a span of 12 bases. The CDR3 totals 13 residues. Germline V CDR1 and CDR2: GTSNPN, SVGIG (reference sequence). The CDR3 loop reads CAWGHRENSPLHF. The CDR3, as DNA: TGTGCCTGGGGGCACAGGGAAAATTCACCCCTCCACTTT.

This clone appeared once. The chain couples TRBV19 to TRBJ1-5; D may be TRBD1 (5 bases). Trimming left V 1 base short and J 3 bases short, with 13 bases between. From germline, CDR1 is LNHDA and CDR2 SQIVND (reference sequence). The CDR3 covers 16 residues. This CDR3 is CASSIAGVPHNQPQHF. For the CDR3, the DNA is TGTGCCAGTAGTATAGCGGGGGTCCCACACAATCAGCCCCAGCATTTT.

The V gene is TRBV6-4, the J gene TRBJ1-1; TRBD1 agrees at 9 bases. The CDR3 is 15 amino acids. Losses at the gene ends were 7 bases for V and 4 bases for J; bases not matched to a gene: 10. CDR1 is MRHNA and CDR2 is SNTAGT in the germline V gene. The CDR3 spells CASKRDRDCCTEAFF. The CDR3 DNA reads TGTGCCAGCAAGCGGGACAGGGATTGTTGCACTGAAGCTTTCTTT.

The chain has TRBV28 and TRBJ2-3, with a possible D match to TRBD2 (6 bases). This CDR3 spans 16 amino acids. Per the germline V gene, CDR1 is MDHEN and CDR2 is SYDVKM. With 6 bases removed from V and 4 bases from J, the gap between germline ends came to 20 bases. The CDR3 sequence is CASRPSGPGVSDTQYF. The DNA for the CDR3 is TGTGCCAGCAGACCCTCCGGACCGGGGGTATCAGATACGCAGTATTTT. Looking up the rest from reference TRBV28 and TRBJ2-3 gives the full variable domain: DVKVTQSSRYLVKRTGEKVFLECVQDMDHENMFWYRQDPGLGLRLIYFSYDVKMKEKGDIPEGYSVSREKKERFSLILESASTNQTSMYLCASRPSGPGVSDTQYFGPGTRLTVL.

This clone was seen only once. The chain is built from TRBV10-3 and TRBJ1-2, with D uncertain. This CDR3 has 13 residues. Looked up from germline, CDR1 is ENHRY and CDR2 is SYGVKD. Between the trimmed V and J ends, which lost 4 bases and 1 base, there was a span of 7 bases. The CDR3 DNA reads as TGTGCCATCAGTGGTTCGGTTAACTATGGCTACACCTTC. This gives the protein CAISGSVNYGYTF.

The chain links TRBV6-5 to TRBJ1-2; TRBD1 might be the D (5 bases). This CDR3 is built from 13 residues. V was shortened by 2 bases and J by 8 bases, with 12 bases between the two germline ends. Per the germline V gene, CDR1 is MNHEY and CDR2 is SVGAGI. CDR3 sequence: CASSYTRGTGYTF. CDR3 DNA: TGTGCCAGCAGTTACACCCGGGGGACGGGCTACACCTTC.

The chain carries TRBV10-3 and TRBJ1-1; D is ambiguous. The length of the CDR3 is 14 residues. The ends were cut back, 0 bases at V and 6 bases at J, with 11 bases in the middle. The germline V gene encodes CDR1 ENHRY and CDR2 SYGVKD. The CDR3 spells CAISESGVVAEAFF. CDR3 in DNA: TGTGCCATCAGTGAGTCTGGTGTTGTGGCTGAAGCTTTCTTT.

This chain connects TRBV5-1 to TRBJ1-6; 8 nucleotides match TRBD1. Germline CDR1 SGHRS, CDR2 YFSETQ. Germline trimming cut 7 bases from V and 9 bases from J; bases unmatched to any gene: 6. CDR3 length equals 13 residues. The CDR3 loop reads CASGQGESSPLHF. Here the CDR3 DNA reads TGCGCCAGCGGACAGGGAGAAAGTTCACCCCTCCACTTT.

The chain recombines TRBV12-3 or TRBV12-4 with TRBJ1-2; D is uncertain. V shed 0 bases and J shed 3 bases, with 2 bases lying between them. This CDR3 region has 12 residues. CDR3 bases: TGTGCCAGCAGTTTAGCCGACTATGGCTACACCTTC. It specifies CASSLADYGYTF.

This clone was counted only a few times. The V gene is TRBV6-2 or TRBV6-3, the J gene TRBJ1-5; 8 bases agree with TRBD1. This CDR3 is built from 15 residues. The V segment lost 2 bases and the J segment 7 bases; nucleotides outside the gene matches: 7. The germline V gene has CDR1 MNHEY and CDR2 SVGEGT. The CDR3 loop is CASSYRAGGQQPQHF. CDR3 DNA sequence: TGTGCCAGCAGTTACAGAGCAGGGGGCCAGCAGCCCCAGCATTTT.

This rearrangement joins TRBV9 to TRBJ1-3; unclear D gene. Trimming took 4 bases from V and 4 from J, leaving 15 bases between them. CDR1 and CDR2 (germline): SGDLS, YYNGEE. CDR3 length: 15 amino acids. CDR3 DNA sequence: TGTGCCAGCAGCTCCCGCGGGAGTGAGGGAAACACCATATATTTT. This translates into CASSSRGSEGNTIYF.

The CDR3 DNA is TGTGCCTGGAGTGTACGGGGTTCTCTGGCGGGCTACACCTTC. This gives the protein CAWSVRGSLAGYTF. The chain recombines TRBV30 with TRBJ1-2; D call uncertain. V was trimmed by 0 bases and J by 8 bases, leaving 16 bases between them. The CDR3 has 14 residues. Germline lookup yields CDR1 GTSNPN and CDR2 SVGIG (reference sequence).

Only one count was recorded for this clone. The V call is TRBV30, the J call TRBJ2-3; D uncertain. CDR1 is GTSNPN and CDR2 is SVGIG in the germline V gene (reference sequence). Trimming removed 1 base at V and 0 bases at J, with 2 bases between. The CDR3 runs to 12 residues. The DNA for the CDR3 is TGTGCCTGGAGTGGAAGCACAGATACGCAGTATTTT. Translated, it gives CAWSGSTDTQYF.

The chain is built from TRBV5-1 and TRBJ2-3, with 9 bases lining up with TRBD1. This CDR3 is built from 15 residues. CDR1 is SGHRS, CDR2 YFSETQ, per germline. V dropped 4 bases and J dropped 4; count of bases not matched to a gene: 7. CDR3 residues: CASSPWGQGSDTQYF. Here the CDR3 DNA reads TGCGCCAGCAGCCCCTGGGGACAGGGTTCAGATACGCAGTATTTT. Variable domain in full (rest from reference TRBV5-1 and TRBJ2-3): KAGVTQTPRYLIKTRGQQVTLSCSPISGHRSVSWYQQTPGQGLQFLFEYFSETQRNKGNFPGRFSGRQFSNSRSEMNVSTLELGDSALYLCASSPWGQGSDTQYFGPGTRLTVL.

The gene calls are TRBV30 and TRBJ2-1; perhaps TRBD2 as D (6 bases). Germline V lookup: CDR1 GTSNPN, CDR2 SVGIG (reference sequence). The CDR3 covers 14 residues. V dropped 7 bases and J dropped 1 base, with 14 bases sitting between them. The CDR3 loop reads CAYGRGVSYNEQFF. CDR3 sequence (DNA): TGTGCCTATGGGCGGGGAGTGTCCTACAATGAGCAGTTCTTC. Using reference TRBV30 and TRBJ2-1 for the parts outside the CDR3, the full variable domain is SQTIHQWPATLVQPVGSPLSLECTVEGTSNPNLYWYRQAAGRGLQLLFYSVGIGQISSEVPQNLSASRPQDRQFILSSKKLLLSDSGFYLCAYGRGVSYNEQFFGPGTRLTVL.

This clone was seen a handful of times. The CDR3 sequence is CASSDPRAGELFF. CDR3 coding DNA: TGTGCCAGCAGTGACCCCCGGGCCGGGGAGCTGTTTTTT. The J gene is TRBJ2-2, the V gene TRBV2, with unresolved D. Germline loops: CDR1 SNHLY, CDR2 FYNNEI. Trimming left V 3 bases short and J 6 bases short, with 8 bases between. The CDR3 loop spans 13 amino acids.

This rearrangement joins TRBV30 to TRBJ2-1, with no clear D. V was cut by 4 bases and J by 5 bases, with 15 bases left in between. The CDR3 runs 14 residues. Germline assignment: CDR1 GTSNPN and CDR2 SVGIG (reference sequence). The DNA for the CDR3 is TGTGCCTGGAACTCAGCCTCGGTAAACAATGAGCAGTTCTTC. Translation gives CAWNSASVNNEQFF.

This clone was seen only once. The chain's CDR3 is CASSYTSRDNEQFF. The CDR3 coding sequence is TGTGCCAGCAGTTATACTAGCCGCGACAATGAGCAGTTCTTC. The V and J genes are TRBV6-6 and TRBJ2-1, with TRBD2 as a possible D gene (6 bases). The germline V and J ends were trimmed by 3 bases and 5 bases, with 11 bases remaining between them. CDR3 length: 14 residues. From germline, CDR1 is MNHNY and CDR2 SVGAGI (reference sequence).

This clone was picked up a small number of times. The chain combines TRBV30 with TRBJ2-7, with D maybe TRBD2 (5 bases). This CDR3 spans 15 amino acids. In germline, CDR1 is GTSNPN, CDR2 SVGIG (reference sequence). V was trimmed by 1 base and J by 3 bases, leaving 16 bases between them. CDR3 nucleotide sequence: TGTGCCTGGAGTGGTGGCAGCGGAATATACTACGAGCAGTACTTC. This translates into CAWSGGSGIYYEQYF. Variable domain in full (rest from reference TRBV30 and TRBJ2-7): SQTIHQWPATLVQPVGSPLSLECTVEGTSNPNLYWYRQAAGRGLQLLFYSVGIGQISSEVPQNLSASRPQDRQFILSSKKLLLSDSGFYLCAWSGGSGIYYEQYFGPGTRLTVT.

The CDR3 spells CASSLEAGIYNEQFF. The CDR3 region has the DNA TGTGCCAGCAGTCTAGAGGCGGGTATTTACAATGAGCAGTTCTTC. This sequence joins TRBV6-5 and TRBJ2-1, with D maybe TRBD2 (5 bases). Germline V CDR1 and CDR2: MNHEY, SVGAGI. Trimming pared 5 bases from V and 4 bases from J, leaving 15 bases between. The CDR3 runs 15 residues.

CDR3 nucleotides: TGTGCCAGCAGCCCTAAGTCGGCGACTAGAAGGTACAATGAGCAGTTCTTC. Translated: CASSPKSATRRYNEQFF. This rearrangement joins TRBV9 to TRBJ2-1; tentatively, D is TRBD2 (6 bases). V was trimmed by 4 bases and J by 4 bases, leaving 21 bases between them. The length of the CDR3 is 17 residues. Germline V lookup: CDR1 SGDLS, CDR2 YYNGEE.

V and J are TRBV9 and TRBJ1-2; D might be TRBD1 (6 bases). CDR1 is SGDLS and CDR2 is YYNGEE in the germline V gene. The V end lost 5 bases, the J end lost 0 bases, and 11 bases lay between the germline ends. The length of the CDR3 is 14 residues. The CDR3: CASRGQRSNYGYTF. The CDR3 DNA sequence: TGTGCCAGCAGAGGACAGCGCTCTAACTATGGCTACACCTTC.

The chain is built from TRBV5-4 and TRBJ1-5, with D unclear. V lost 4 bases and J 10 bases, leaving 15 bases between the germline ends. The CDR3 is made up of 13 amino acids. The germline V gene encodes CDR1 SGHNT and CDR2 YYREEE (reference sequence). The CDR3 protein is CASSLSPISPQHF. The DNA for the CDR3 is TGTGCCAGCAGCCTCAGCCCAATCAGCCCCCAGCATTTT.